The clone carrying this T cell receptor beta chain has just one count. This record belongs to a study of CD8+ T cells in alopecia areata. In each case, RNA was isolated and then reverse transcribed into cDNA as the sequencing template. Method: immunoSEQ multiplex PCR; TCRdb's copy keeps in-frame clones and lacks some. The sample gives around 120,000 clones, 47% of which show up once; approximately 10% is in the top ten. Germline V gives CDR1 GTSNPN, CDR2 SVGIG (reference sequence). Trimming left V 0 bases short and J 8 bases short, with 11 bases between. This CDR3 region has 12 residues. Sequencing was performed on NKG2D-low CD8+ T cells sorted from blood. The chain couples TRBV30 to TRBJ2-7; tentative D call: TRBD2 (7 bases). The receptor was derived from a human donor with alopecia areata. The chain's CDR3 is CAWSVLGGQQYF. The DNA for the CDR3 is TGTGCCTGGAGTGTACTCGGGGGGCAGCAGTACTTC.